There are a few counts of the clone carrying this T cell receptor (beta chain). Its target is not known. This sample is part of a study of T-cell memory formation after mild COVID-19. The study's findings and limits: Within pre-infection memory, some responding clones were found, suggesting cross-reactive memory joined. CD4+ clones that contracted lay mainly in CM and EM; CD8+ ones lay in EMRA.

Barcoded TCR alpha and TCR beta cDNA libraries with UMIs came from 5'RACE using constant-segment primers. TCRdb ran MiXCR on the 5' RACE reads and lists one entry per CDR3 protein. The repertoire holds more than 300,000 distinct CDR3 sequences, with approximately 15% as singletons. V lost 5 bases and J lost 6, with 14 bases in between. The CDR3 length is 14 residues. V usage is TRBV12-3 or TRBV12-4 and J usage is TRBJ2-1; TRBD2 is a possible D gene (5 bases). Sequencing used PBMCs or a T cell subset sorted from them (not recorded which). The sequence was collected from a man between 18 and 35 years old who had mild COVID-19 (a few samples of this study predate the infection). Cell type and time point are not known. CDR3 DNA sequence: TGTGCCAGCAGTCCTGACCTACGGGGCAATGAGCAGTTCTTC. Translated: CASSPDLRGNEQFF.